A single sample is the source of the 10 T cell receptor beta chains below, sequenced in a study of shared clonotypes between healthy human individuals. It was CD45RO-negative cells, positively selected for CCR7, that made up naive CD8 cells, with terminally differentiated effector memory CD45RA+ cells excluded. Sequencing was performed with immunoSEQ multiplex PCR; in TCRdb, only in-frame clones are kept and a portion is missing. The profile shows around 2,000,000 clones, roughly 94% of them singletons. What was sequenced was naive CD8+ T cells sorted from blood. These receptors came from a man between 18 and 35 years old in good health.

This chain connects TRBV7-6 to TRBJ2-1, with 11 nucleotides matching TRBD2. The CDR3 is made up of 16 amino acids. Germline assignment: CDR1 SGHVS and CDR2 FNYEAQ. V lost 5 bases and J lost 3; bases outside the gene matches: 6. For the CDR3, the DNA is TGTGCCAGCAGCCTCGGGGGACTAGCGGACTACAATGAGCAGTTCTTC. Protein sequence: CASSLGGLADYNEQFF.

J is TRBJ1-1 and V is TRBV30, with a possible D match to TRBD1 (5 bases). The CDR3 is 13 residues long. Germline values: CDR1 GTSNPN, CDR2 SVGIG (reference sequence). Trimming took off 4 bases at V and 8 bases at J, with 17 bases between the two ends. The CDR3 region is CAWTSAGRAEAFF. The CDR3 region has the DNA TGTGCCTGGACGTCGGCGGGCAGGGCAGAAGCTTTCTTT.

This rearrangement joins TRBV29-1 to TRBJ2-1; D is possibly TRBD1 or TRBD2 (6 bases each). Germline values: CDR1 SQVTM, CDR2 ANQGSEA. Trimming took off 3 bases at V and 4 bases at J, with 13 bases between the two ends. The CDR3 has 14 residues. The CDR3 is CSVEARGGYNEQFF. CDR3 DNA sequence: TGCAGCGTTGAGGCCAGGGGAGGATACAATGAGCAGTTCTTC.

The CDR3 DNA sequence: TGTGCCAGCAGTCAGCAGGGGAACGAGCAGTTCTTC. This translates into CASSQQGNEQFF. The chain employs TRBV5-8 and TRBJ2-1; tentatively, D is TRBD1 (6 bases). V was cut by 5 bases and J by 10 bases, with 13 bases left in between. The CDR3 sequence is 12 residues long. Germline CDR1 and CDR2: SGHTS and YDEGEE.

The rearrangement links TRBV9 to TRBJ2-3; either TRBD1 or TRBD2 may fit D (5 bases each). The CDR3 totals 15 residues. The V gene's germline CDR1 is SGDLS and CDR2 YYNGEE. V was trimmed by 0 bases and J by 5 bases, leaving 13 bases between them. The CDR3 here is CASSVDGASGDTQYF. Written as DNA, the CDR3 is TGTGCCAGCAGCGTAGACGGGGCTAGTGGAGATACGCAGTATTTT.

This sequence joins TRBV7-9 and TRBJ1-3; 8 bases line up with TRBD1. V shed 1 base and J 0 bases; nucleotides not matched to a gene: 2. This CDR3 has 16 amino acids. Germline lookup yields CDR1 SEHNR and CDR2 FQNEAQ (reference sequence). The CDR3 region is CASSLGTGLSGNTIYF. The CDR3 bases are TGTGCCAGCAGCTTAGGGACAGGGCTCTCTGGAAACACCATATATTTT.

The gene calls are TRBV30 and TRBJ2-7, with D possibly TRBD1 on 7 matching bases. The CDR3 spans 13 residues. Germline lookup yields CDR1 GTSNPN and CDR2 SVGIG (reference sequence). Trimming cost V 3 bases and J 2 bases, with 11 bases left between them. CDR3 sequence (DNA): TGTGCCTGGAGGGGCGGGACAGCCTACGAGCAGTACTTC. Translation gives CAWRGGTAYEQYF. Together with reference TRBV30 and TRBJ2-7, the CDR3 gives the full variable domain: SQTIHQWPATLVQPVGSPLSLECTVEGTSNPNLYWYRQAAGRGLQLLFYSVGIGQISSEVPQNLSASRPQDRQFILSSKKLLLSDSGFYLCAWRGGTAYEQYFGPGTRLTVT.

The CDR3: CASSVDGGFTDTQYF. In DNA, the CDR3 is TGTGCCAGCAGCGTAGATGGGGGCTTCACAGATACGCAGTATTTT. The V and J genes are TRBV9 and TRBJ2-3; weak D call: TRBD1 (6 bases). The germline V gene encodes CDR1 SGDLS and CDR2 YYNGEE. Trimming shortened V by 0 bases and J by 2 bases, and 10 bases separated the two germline ends. The CDR3 totals 15 residues.

The chain carries TRBV27 and TRBJ2-7; D unresolved. CDR1 MNHEY and CDR2 SMNVEV come from the germline V gene (reference sequence). CDR3 size: 13 residues. Trimming removed 5 bases at V and 0 bases at J, with 8 bases between. This CDR3 is CASSTNPSYEQYF. For the CDR3, the DNA is TGTGCCAGCAGTACAAACCCCTCCTACGAGCAGTACTTC.

The DNA for the CDR3 is TGTGCCAGCAGTTTCCTACAGAGTTTGTCCTACGAGCAGTACTTC. Protein sequence: CASSFLQSLSYEQYF. The rearrangement joins TRBV28 to TRBJ2-7; no firm D call. Germline V gives CDR1 MDHEN, CDR2 SYDVKM. The CDR3 is made up of 15 amino acids. V shed 3 bases and J shed 1 base, with 13 bases lying between them.